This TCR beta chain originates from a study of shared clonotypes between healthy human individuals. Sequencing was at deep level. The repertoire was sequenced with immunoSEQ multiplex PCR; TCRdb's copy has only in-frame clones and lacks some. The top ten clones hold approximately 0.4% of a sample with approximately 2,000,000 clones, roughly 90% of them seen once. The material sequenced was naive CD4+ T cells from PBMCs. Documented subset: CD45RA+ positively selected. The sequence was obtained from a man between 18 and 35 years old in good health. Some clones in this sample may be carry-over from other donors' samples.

CDR3 region: CSVGDAINEQFF. The CDR3 DNA is TGCAGCGTTGGAGATGCAATCAATGAGCAGTTCTTC. The chain joins TRBV29-1 to TRBJ2-1, with no clear D. In germline, CDR1 is SQVTM, CDR2 ANQGSEA. This CDR3 spans 12 amino acids. Deletions cut 4 bases from V and 6 bases from J, with 10 bases between.